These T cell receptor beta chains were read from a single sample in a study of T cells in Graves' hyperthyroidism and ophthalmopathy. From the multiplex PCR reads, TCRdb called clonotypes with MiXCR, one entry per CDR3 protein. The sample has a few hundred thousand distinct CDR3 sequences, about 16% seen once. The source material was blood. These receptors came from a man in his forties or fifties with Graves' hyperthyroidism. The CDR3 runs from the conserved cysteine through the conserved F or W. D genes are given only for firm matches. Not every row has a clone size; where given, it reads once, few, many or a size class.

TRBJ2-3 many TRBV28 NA CASSLGVKGDTQYF TGTGCCAGCAGTTTAGGGGTAAAGGGAGATACGCAGTATTTT
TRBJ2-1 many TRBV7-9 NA CASSPRGSGYNEQFF TGTGCCAGCAGCCCCCGAGGTAGCGGCTACAATGAGCAGTTCTTC
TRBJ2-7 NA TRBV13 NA CASSPSLLNEQYF TGTGCCAGCAGCCCTAGCCTTTTGAACGAGCAGTACTTC
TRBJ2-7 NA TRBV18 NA CASWGLGSGSYEQYF TGTGCCAGCTGGGGGCTGGGTAGCGGTTCCTACGAGCAGTACTTC
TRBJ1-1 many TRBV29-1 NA CSVVEGLGTEAFF TGCAGCGTTGTGGAGGGACTTGGGACTGAAGCTTTCTTT
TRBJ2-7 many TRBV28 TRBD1 CASRGQGVSYEQYF TGTGCCAGCAGGGGACAGGGGGTGTCCTACGAGCAGTACTTC
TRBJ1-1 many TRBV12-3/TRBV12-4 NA CAIVIFRGHGCAEAFF TGTGCCATCGTGATTTTTAGGGGACACGGGTGCGCTGAAGCTTTCTTT
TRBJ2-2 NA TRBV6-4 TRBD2 CASSSLAGQNTGELFF TGTGCCAGCAGTTCCCTAGCGGGTCAGAACACCGGGGAGCTGTTTTTT
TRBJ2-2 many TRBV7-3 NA CASSLIHTGELFF TGTGCCAGCAGCTTAATACACACCGGGGAGCTGTTTTTT
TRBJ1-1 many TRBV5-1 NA CASSLLGGTEAFF TGCGCCAGCAGCTTACTGGGGGGAACTGAAGCTTTCTTT
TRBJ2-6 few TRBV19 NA CASSIGGGANVLTF TGTGCCAGTAGTATAGGGGGTGGGGCCAACGTCCTGACTTTC
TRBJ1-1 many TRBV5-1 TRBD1 CASSLGDRNTEAFF TGCGCCAGCAGCTTGGGGGACAGGAACACTGAAGCTTTCTTT
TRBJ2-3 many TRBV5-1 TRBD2 CASSLESGGFTDTQYF TGCGCCAGCAGCTTGGAGAGCGGGGGGTTCACAGATACGCAGTATTTT
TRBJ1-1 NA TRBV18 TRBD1 CASSPQLSGQGGTEAFF TGTGCCAGCTCACCACAGTTGTCGGGACAGGGGGGGACTGAAGCTTTCTTT
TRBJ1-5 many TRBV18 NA CASSPVQGMGQPQHF TGTGCCAGCTCACCAGTTCAGGGGATGGGTCAGCCCCAGCATTTT
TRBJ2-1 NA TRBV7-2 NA CASKGQGGNNEQFF TGTGCCAGCAAAGGACAGGGAGGGAACAATGAGCAGTTCTTC
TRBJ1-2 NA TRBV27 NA CASQRSSGSYGYTF TGTGCCTCCCAACGGTCGTCGGGGAGCTATGGCTACACCTTC
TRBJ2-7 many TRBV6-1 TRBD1 CASRAPGQGAYEQYF TGTGCCAGCAGAGCCCCGGGACAGGGAGCCTACGAGCAGTACTTC
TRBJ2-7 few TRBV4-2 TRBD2 CASSQGSGGAYEQYF TGTGCCAGCAGCCAAGGTAGCGGGGGGGCCTACGAGCAGTACTTC
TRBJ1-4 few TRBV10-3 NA CAIGPGSEKLFF TGTGCCATCGGTCCAGGGTCGGAAAAACTGTTTTTT
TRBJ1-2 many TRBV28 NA CASSYLDSRGYTF TGTGCCAGCAGTTATTTGGACAGCCGGGGCTACACCTTC
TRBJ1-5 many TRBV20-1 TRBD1 CSARNRGRDQPQHF TGCAGTGCTAGAAACAGGGGGCGGGATCAGCCCCAGCATTTT
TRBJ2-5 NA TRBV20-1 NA CSAKTGRQETQYF TGCAGTGCTAAAACAGGGCGACAAGAGACCCAGTACTTC
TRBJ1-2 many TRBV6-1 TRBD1 CASGDRGRRSYGYTF TGTGCCAGCGGGGACAGGGGGCGACGGAGCTATGGCTACACCTTC
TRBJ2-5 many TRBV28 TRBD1 CASSLGTAEGTQYF TGTGCCAGCAGTTTAGGGACAGCAGAGGGGACCCAGTACTTC
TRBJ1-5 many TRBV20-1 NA CSARGVPNQPQHF TGCAGTGCTAGAGGGGTGCCAAATCAGCCCCAGCATTTT
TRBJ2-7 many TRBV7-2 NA CASRRRAARGEQYF TGTGCCAGCAGACGTAGGGCCGCTCGGGGTGAGCAGTACTTC
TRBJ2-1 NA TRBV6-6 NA CDSSYSRGDNEQFF TGTGACAGCAGTTACTCAAGAGGAGACAATGAGCAGTTCTTC
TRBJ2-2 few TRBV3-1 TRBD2 CASSPSGGKAGELFF TGTGCCAGCAGCCCAAGCGGGGGGAAGGCCGGGGAGCTGTTTTTT
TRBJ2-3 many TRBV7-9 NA CASRPGRASTDTQYF TGTGCCAGCAGACCTGGACGGGCTAGCACAGATACGCAGTATTTT
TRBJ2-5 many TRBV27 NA CASSLGETQYF TGTGCCAGCAGCTTAGGGGAGACCCAGTACTTC
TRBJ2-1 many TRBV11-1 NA CASSLLYSLSYNEQFF TGTGCCAGCAGCTTACTTTATAGCCTCTCCTACAATGAGCAGTTCTTC
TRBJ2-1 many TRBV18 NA CASSPAINEQFF TGTGCCAGCTCACCAGCTATCAATGAGCAGTTCTTC
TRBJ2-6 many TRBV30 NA CAWSEGAGANVLTF TGTGCCTGGAGTGAGGGGGCTGGGGCCAACGTCCTGACTTTC
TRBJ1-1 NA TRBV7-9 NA CASSLSGSAIFF TGTGCCAGCAGCTTAAGTGGCAGCGCTATTTTCTTT
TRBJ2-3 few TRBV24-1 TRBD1 CATQGAGAADTQYF TGTGCCACGCAGGGGGCTGGAGCGGCAGATACGCAGTATTTT
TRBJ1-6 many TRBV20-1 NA CSAPDRSSYNSPLHF TGCAGTGCCCCTGACAGGAGCTCCTATAATTCACCCCTCCACTTT
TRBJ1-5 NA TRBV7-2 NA CASSLSSANQPQDF TGTGCCAGCAGCTTATCTTCGGCCAATCAGCCCCAGGATTTT
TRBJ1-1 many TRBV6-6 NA CASSYVGLQNTEAFF TGTGCCAGCAGTTACGTGGGCTTACAAAACACTGAAGCTTTCTTT
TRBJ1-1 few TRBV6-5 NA CASSYSQKTEAFF TGTGCCAGCAGTTACTCGCAGAAGACTGAAGCTTTCTTT
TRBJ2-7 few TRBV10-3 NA CAISVQAYEQYF TGTGCCATCAGTGTTCAGGCCTACGAGCAGTACTTC
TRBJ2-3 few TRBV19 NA CASSIVSPGPTDTQYF TGTGCCAGTAGTATAGTCAGTCCGGGGCCCACAGATACGCAGTATTTT